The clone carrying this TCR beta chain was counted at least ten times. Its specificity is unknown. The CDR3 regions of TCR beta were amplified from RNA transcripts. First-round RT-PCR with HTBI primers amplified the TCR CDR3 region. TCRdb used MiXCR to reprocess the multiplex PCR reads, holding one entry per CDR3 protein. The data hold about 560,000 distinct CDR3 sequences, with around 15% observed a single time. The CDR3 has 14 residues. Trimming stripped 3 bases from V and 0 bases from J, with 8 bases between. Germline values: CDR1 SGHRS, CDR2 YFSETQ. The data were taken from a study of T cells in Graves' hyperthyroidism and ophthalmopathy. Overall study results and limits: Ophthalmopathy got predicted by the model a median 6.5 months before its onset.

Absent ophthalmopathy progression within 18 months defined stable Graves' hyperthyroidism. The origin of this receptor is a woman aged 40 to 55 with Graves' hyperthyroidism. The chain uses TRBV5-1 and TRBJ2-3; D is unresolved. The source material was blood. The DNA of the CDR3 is TGCGCCAGCAGCTCGCTAGTCAGCACAGATACGCAGTATTTT. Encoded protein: CASSSLVSTDTQYF.